The 19 T cell receptor beta chains presented below share a single source sample, sequenced in a study of cytomegalovirus exposure and HLA in healthy donors. The PCR employed 60 Vbeta primers together with 13 Jbeta primers. Sequencing used immunoSEQ multiplex PCR; TCRdb keeps in-frame clones, though not all of them. The table has tens of thousands of clones, roughly 80% seen once. Specimen: PBMCs. The receptor source for this set is a woman aged 45 to 65 in good health and CMV-seropositive.

The gene calls are TRBV9 and TRBJ2-1; 11 bases are a match to TRBD2. CDR1 is SGDLS, CDR2 YYNGEE, per germline. V was pared by 0 bases and J by 8 bases, with 4 bases of the junction left unmatched. This CDR3 contains 15 residues. CDR3 coding DNA: TGTGCCAGCAGCGTAGGGACTAGCGGGTCGTATGAGCAGTTCTTC. This translates into CASSVGTSGSYEQFF.

V usage is TRBV5-4 and J usage is TRBJ2-2, with TRBD1 matching over 7 bases. The ends lost 0 bases at V and 1 base at J; junction bases unmatched: 6. Germline V gene data show CDR1 as SGHNT and CDR2 as YYREEE (reference sequence). This CDR3 comprises 17 residues. Here the CDR3 DNA reads TGTGCCAGCAGCTTGGCCCTGACAGGGCTGAACACCGGGGAGCTGTTTTTT. This codes for CASSLALTGLNTGELFF.

V is TRBV2 and J is TRBJ2-7, with D possibly being TRBD1 (6 bases). The V and J ends lost 7 bases and 3 bases respectively, with 10 bases between them. The germline gives CDR1 SNHLY, CDR2 FYNNEI. This CDR3 is 12 amino acids long. The CDR3 spells CASTDSGYEQYF. The CDR3, as DNA: TGTGCCAGCACGGACAGCGGCTACGAGCAGTACTTC.

The chain combines TRBV5-4 with TRBJ2-7, with a possible D match to TRBD2 (6 bases). This CDR3 has 14 amino acids. The germline gives CDR1 SGHNT, CDR2 YYREEE (reference sequence). The V end was cut by 4 bases, the J end by 1 base, with 12 bases between. The CDR3 region is CASSLDSGSYEQYF. The CDR3, as DNA: TGTGCCAGCAGCCTAGATAGCGGATCCTACGAGCAGTACTTC.

The chain combines TRBV14 with TRBJ1-2, with D hard to call. V lost 1 base and J 4 bases, leaving 7 bases between the germline ends. Germline CDR1 SGHDN, CDR2 FVKESK. The CDR3 runs to 13 residues. The CDR3: CASSQGRAYGYTF. The CDR3, as DNA: TGTGCCAGCAGCCAAGGGAGGGCCTATGGCTACACCTTC.

This chain links TRBV5-5 with TRBJ2-7; D may be TRBD1 (6 bases). The CDR3 totals 14 residues. Germline V CDR1 and CDR2: SGHKS, YYEKEE (reference sequence). Trimming removed 0 bases from V and 3 bases from J, with 10 bases in between. Here the CDR3 DNA reads TGTGCCAGCAGCTTGGCACAGGGAATCTACGAGCAGTACTTC. This gives the protein CASSLAQGIYEQYF.

This clone was counted only a few times. The gene calls are TRBV5-1 and TRBJ2-5; 7 positions match TRBD1. The CDR3 has 14 amino acids. Germline trimming cut 0 bases from V and 2 bases from J; bases unmatched to any gene: 1. Looked up from germline, CDR1 is SGHRS and CDR2 is YFSETQ. The CDR3 sequence: CASSLGGQQETQYF. DNA for the CDR3: TGCGCCAGCAGCTTGGGGGGACAGCAAGAGACCCAGTACTTC.

V usage is TRBV5-1 and J usage is TRBJ1-2; 8 bases match TRBD1. The V gene's germline CDR1 is SGHRS and CDR2 YFSETQ. The CDR3 is 14 residues long. The V gene end was trimmed by 0 bases and the J gene end by 7 bases; junction bases not matched to a gene: 5. The CDR3: CASSLGRGRSGYTF. The CDR3 coding sequence is TGCGCCAGCAGCTTGGGCAGGGGGCGGTCTGGCTACACCTTC.

This clone was detected only a few times. The V gene is TRBV4-1, the J gene TRBJ1-1; unclear D gene. CDR1 is MGHRA, CDR2 YSYEKL, per germline. The CDR3 contains 13 residues. V was pared by 0 bases and J by 4 bases, with 6 bases between. In DNA, the CDR3 is TGCGCCAGCAGCCAAGAATTCGTCACTGAAGCTTTCTTT. Translation: CASSQEFVTEAFF.

The chain employs TRBV7-6 and TRBJ2-3; TRBD2 matches 8 bases. Trimming removed 1 base from V and 1 base from J; junction bases left unmatched: 1. The CDR3 spans 15 residues. CDR1 is SGHVS and CDR2 is FNYEAQ in the germline V gene. CDR3 DNA: TGTGCCAGCAGCTTAGAGACTAGCGGCACAGATACGCAGTATTTT. Residues: CASSLETSGTDTQYF.

This clone appeared a few times. This chain links TRBV6-5 with TRBJ1-1; D is possibly TRBD1 (5 bases). The germline CDR1 and CDR2 sequences are MNHEY and SVGAGI. The V and J ends lost 6 bases and 10 bases respectively, with 15 bases between them. The CDR3 has 12 amino acids. Here the CDR3 reads CASRDSAAAAFF. CDR3 coding DNA: TGTGCCAGCAGAGACAGCGCCGCGGCAGCTTTCTTT.

This clone was picked up a small number of times. The V and J genes are TRBV7-2 and TRBJ2-3; D might be TRBD1 (6 bases). Trimming stripped 1 base from V and 5 bases from J, with 10 bases between. The CDR3 extends over 14 amino acids. Germline V lookup: CDR1 SGHTA, CDR2 FQGNSA. CDR3 DNA: TGTGCCAGCAGCTTAGAGAGGGGGAAAGATACGCAGTATTTT. It encodes CASSLERGKDTQYF.

The chain carries TRBV5-8 and TRBJ2-3; 10 nucleotides match TRBD2. Losses at the gene ends were 1 base for V and 5 bases for J; bases not matched to a gene: 7. Germline loops: CDR1 SGHTS, CDR2 YDEGEE. The CDR3 is 16 amino acids. The CDR3: CASSLQLAGVKDTQYF. CDR3 coding DNA: TGTGCCAGCAGCTTGCAGCTAGCGGGAGTGAAAGATACGCAGTATTTT.

This clone was observed a few times. The chain carries TRBV28 and TRBJ2-7, with 9 bases aligning to TRBD1. V was pared by 3 bases and J by 5 bases, with 8 bases of the junction left unmatched. Germline CDR1 is MDHEN and CDR2 is SYDVKM. This CDR3 has 15 residues. The CDR3 is CASSFPGQGKNEQYF. Here the CDR3 DNA reads TGTGCCAGCAGTTTCCCCGGACAGGGGAAGAACGAGCAGTACTTC.

This chain joins TRBV7-8 and TRBJ2-7; 10 nucleotides match TRBD2. The CDR3 has 19 residues. Germline loops: CDR1 SGHVS, CDR2 FQNEAQ. With 0 bases clipped from V and 0 bases from J, the junction kept 11 bases outside the gene matches. This CDR3 reads CASSLAVRKRTSGSYEQYF. CDR3 nucleotide sequence: TGTGCCAGCAGCTTAGCTGTCAGGAAAAGGACTAGCGGCTCCTACGAGCAGTACTTC. The variable domain in full, with the rest retrieved from reference TRBV7-8 and TRBJ2-7, is GAGVSQSPRYKVAKRGQDVALRCDPISGHVSLFWYQQALGQGPEFLTYFQNEAQLDKSGLPSDRFFAERPEGSVSTLKIQRTQQEDSAVYLCASSLAVRKRTSGSYEQYFGPGTRLTVT.

This clone has a single count. This chain uses TRBV9 with TRBJ2-1; D is perhaps TRBD1 (6 bases). The CDR3 consists of 18 residues. Germline CDR1 reads SGDLS; CDR2 reads YYNGEE. Trimming took off 0 bases at V and 4 bases at J, with 20 bases between the two ends. This CDR3 reads CASSVVPTGMFGYNEQFF. CDR3 bases: TGTGCCAGCAGCGTAGTCCCCACAGGGATGTTCGGATACAATGAGCAGTTCTTC.

The chain couples TRBV2 to TRBJ2-7, with D perhaps matching TRBD2 (5 bases). Germline V lookup: CDR1 SNHLY, CDR2 FYNNEI. The CDR3 runs to 11 residues. V lost 8 bases to trimming and J lost 7 bases, with 12 bases between them. CDR3 protein: CASGLQREQYF. The CDR3, as DNA: TGTGCCAGCGGACTTCAGCGGGAGCAGTACTTC.

In its sample, this clone was seen a few times. The rearrangement links TRBV28 to TRBJ2-3; TRBD2 matches at 7 bases. J was trimmed by 1 base and V by 3 bases; bases with no gene match: 1. Germline values: CDR1 MDHEN, CDR2 SYDVKM. The CDR3 spans 14 residues. CDR3 region: CASSFLAGTDTQYF. As DNA, the CDR3 is TGTGCCAGCAGTTTCCTAGCGGGCACAGATACGCAGTATTTT.

This clone was seen a single time. The chain links TRBV2 to TRBJ2-7; possibly TRBD1 for D (5 bases). Germline CDR1 is SNHLY and CDR2 is FYNNEI. The CDR3 runs to 12 residues. V dropped 5 bases and J dropped 7 bases, with 12 bases sitting between them. DNA of the CDR3: TGTGCCAGCAGTCTTCAGGGATTTGAGCAGTACTTC. It translates to CASSLQGFEQYF.